This T cell receptor (beta chain) was identified in a study of shared clonotypes between healthy human individuals. Assay: immunoSEQ multiplex PCR; the TCRdb copy retains only in-frame clones and omits some. Of 1.4 million to 1.5 million clones listed, roughly 96% are singletons. CDR3 length: 14 residues. CDR1 and CDR2 from the germline V gene are SGHRS and YFSETQ. Trimming took off 0 bases at V and 2 bases at J, with 7 bases between the two ends. Sequenced input: naive CD4+ T cells sorted from blood. The subset was: CD45RA+ positively selected. This receptor was taken from a man between 25 and 39 years old in good health. This chain uses TRBV5-1 with TRBJ2-3; D gene ambiguous. The CDR3 loop reads CASSLDSNTDTQYF. CDR3 DNA: TGCGCCAGCAGCTTGGACAGTAACACAGATACGCAGTATTTT.